This TCR beta chain was documented in a study of blood T cell repertoires in COVID-19. Study details: Collection of acute and convalescent COVID-19 samples took place in the United States, Italy and Spain. PBMCs, B-cell-depleted T cells, or T cells were the source of the cDNA or gDNA that made up the material.

This clone was counted once. One end of the junction does not line up with germline, which may come from a read error. The CDR3 has 15 amino acids. Germline CDR1 is LGHNT and CDR2 is FRNRAP. The Seattle patients, enrolled during active infection, were followed longitudinally. In the source study's methods: Nucleated cell number was recorded as an estimate derived from reference gene primer amplification. Sequencing was performed with immunoSEQ multiplex PCR; in TCRdb, only in-frame clones are kept and a portion is missing. The V and J calls and the clone size are those of that table, but D and trimming were determined from the DNA. The sample consists of around 370,000 clones, 88% of them appearing once.

This clonotype was sampled from a woman in her 70s with COVID-19, enrolled during active disease. The chain links TRBV12-5 to TRBJ2-1, with 8 bases fitting TRBD1. The sequenced material came from peripheral blood. CDR3 coding DNA: TGTGCTAGTGGCTTGGGGACAGGACTCTACAATGAGCAGTTCTTC. It translates to CASGLGTGLYNEQFF. Full variable domain (outside the CDR3, taken from reference TRBV12-5 and TRBJ2-1): DARVTQTPRHKVTEMGQEVTMRCQPILGHNTVFWYRQTMMQGLELLAYFRNRAPLDDSGMPKDRFSAEMPDATLATLKIQPSEPRDSAVYFCASGLGTGLYNEQFFGPGTRLTVL.